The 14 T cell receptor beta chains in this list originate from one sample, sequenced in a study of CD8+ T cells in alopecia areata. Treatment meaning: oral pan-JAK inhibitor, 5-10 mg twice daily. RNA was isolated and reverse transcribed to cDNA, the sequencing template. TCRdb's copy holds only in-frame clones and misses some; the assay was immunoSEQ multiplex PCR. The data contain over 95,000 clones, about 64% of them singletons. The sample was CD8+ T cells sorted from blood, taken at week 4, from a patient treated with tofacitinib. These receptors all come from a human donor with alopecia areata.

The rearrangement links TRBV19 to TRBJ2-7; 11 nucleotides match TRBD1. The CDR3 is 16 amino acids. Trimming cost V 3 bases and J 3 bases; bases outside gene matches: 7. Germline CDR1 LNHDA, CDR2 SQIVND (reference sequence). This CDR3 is CASSIGQGARYYEQYF. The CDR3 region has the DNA TGTGCCAGTAGTATCGGACAGGGGGCGCGTTACTACGAGCAGTACTTC. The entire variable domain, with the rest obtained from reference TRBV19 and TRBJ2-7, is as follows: DGGITQSPKYLFRKEGQNVTLSCEQNLNHDAMYWYRQDPGQGLRLIYYSQIVNDFQKGDIAEGYSVSREKKESFPLTVTSAQKNPTAFYLCASSIGQGARYYEQYFGPGTRLTVT.

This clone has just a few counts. The CDR3: CASSQGQFSGEQYF. DNA of the CDR3: TGCGCCAGCAGCCAGGGACAGTTTAGTGGCGAGCAGTACTTC. The chain links TRBV4-3 to TRBJ2-7; 7 bases match TRBD1. J was trimmed by 6 bases and V by 3 bases; bases with no gene match: 8. The CDR3 is 14 residues long. Germline values: CDR1 LGHNA, CDR2 YSLEER.

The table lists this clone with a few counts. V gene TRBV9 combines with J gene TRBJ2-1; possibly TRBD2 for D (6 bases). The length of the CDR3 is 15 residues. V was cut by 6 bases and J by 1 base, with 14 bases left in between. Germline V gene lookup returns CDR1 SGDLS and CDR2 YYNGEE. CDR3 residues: CASTPWDLSYNEQFF. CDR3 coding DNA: TGTGCCAGCACGCCGTGGGACTTGTCCTACAATGAGCAGTTCTTC.

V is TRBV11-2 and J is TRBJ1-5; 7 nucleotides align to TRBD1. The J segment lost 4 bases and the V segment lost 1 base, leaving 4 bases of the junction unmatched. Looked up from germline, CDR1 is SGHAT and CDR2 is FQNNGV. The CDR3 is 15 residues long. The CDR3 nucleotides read TGTGCCAGCAGCTTAGGGGAACAGGGGAATCAGCCCCAGCATTTT. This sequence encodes CASSLGEQGNQPQHF.

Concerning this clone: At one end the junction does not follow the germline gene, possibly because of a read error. For the CDR3, the DNA is TGTGCCATCAGTGAGTCGACGGACCCTTCCGAGCAGTACTTC. Its protein product is CAISESTDPSEQYF. The chain links TRBV6-5 to TRBJ2-7; D gene unclear. CDR1 is MNHEY, CDR2 SVGAGI, per germline. There are 14 residues in the CDR3.

For the CDR3, the DNA is TGTGCCAGTGAAAACCCAGAGATTGGGGCCAACGTCCTGACTTTC. It encodes CASENPEIGANVLTF. The genes are TRBV6-6 and TRBJ2-6, with unresolved D. The CDR3 sequence is 15 residues long. V was pared by 9 bases and J by 3 bases, with 15 bases between. From germline, CDR1 is MNHNY and CDR2 SVGAGI (reference sequence).

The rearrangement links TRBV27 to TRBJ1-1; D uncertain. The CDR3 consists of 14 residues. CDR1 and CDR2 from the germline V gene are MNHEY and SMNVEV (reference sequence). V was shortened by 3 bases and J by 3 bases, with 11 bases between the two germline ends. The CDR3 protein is CASSFSAGDTEAFF. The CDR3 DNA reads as TGTGCCAGCAGTTTCTCAGCAGGCGACACTGAAGCTTTCTTT.

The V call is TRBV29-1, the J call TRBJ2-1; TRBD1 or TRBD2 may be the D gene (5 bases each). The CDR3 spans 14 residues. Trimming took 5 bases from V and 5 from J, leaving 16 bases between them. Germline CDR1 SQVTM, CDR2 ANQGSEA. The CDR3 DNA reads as TGCAGCGTTCTGGGGCAGGACTTACACAATGAGCAGTTCTTC. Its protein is CSVLGQDLHNEQFF.

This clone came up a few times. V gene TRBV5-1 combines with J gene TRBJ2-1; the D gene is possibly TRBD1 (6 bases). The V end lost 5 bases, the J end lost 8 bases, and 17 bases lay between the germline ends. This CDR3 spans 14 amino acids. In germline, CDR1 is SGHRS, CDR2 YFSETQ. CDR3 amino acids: CASRPIDRNHEQFF. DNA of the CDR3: TGCGCCAGCAGACCCATAGACAGGAACCATGAGCAGTTCTTC. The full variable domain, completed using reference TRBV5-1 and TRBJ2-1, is KAGVTQTPRYLIKTRGQQVTLSCSPISGHRSVSWYQQTPGQGLQFLFEYFSETQRNKGNFPGRFSGRQFSNSRSEMNVSTLELGDSALYLCASRPIDRNHEQFFGPGTRLTVL.

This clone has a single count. CDR3 sequence (DNA): TGCAGCGTTGAAGAGCGGGGGATCCACACCTTC. Translation: CSVEERGIHTF. The chain links TRBV29-1 to TRBJ1-2; perhaps TRBD1 as D (5 bases). The V and J ends lost 0 bases and 12 bases respectively, with 11 bases between them. Germline loops: CDR1 SQVTM, CDR2 ANQGSEA. The CDR3 totals 11 residues.

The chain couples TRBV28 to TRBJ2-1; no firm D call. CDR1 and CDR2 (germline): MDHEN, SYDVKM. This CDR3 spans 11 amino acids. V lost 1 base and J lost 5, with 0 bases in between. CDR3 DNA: TGTGCCAGCAGTTTATACAATGAGCAGTTCTTC. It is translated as CASSLYNEQFF.

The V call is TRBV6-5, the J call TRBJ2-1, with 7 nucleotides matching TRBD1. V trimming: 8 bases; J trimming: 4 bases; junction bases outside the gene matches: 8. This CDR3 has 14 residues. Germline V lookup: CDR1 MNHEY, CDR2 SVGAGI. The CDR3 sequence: CASGGGQEYNEQFF. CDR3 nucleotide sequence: TGTGCCAGCGGGGGTGGACAGGAGTACAATGAGCAGTTCTTC.

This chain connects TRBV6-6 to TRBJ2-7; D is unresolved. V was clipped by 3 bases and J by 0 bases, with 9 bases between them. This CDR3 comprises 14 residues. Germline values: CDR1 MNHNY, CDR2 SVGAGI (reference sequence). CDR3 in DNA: TGTGCCAGCAGTTATTTTGATTCCTCCTACGAGCAGTACTTC. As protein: CASSYFDSSYEQYF.

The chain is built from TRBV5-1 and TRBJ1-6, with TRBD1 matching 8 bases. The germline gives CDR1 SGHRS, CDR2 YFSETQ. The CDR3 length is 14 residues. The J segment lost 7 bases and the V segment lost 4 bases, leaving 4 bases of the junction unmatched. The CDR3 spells CASSTGTGNSPLHF. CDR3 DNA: TGCGCCAGCAGCACCGGGACAGGCAATTCACCCCTCCACTTT.